The source of this TCR beta chain is a study of cytomegalovirus exposure and HLA in healthy donors. Study in general: The roughly 120 validation repertoires and the roughly 690 first-cohort repertoires shared a platform, a later analysis reported. Study outcomes and limitations: Rarity held for most TCR sequences, but there were some public TCRs that occurred in many donors. The TCR clusters that emerged in the first cohort tended, a later analysis found, to co-occur in the 120 or so validation repertoires. Altogether, 150 to 200 TCR beta chains were recorded as cytomegalovirus-associated.

The protocol was immunoSEQ multiplex PCR, while the TCRdb copy is restricted to in-frame clones and leaves out a portion. The data contain more than 140,000 clones, approximately 91% of them singletons. Per germline, CDR1 SGHRS and CDR2 YFSETQ. This CDR3 is 17 amino acids long. V was clipped by 3 bases and J by 2 bases, with 19 bases between them. This clone showed up just once. Its antigen is not identified. Material for sequencing was PBMCs. The chain combines TRBV5-1 with TRBJ2-3; possible D gene TRBD2, 6 bases. The clonotype originates from a woman younger than 30 in good health and CMV-seropositive. CDR3 bases: TGCGCCAGCAGCTCTCCTAAACTAGCTTTCAACACAGATACGCAGTATTTT. Its protein is CASSSPKLAFNTDTQYF. The whole variable domain, remainder taken from reference TRBV5-1 and TRBJ2-3, is KAGVTQTPRYLIKTRGQQVTLSCSPISGHRSVSWYQQTPGQGLQFLFEYFSETQRNKGNFPGRFSGRQFSNSRSEMNVSTLELGDSALYLCASSSPKLAFNTDTQYFGPGTRLTVL.